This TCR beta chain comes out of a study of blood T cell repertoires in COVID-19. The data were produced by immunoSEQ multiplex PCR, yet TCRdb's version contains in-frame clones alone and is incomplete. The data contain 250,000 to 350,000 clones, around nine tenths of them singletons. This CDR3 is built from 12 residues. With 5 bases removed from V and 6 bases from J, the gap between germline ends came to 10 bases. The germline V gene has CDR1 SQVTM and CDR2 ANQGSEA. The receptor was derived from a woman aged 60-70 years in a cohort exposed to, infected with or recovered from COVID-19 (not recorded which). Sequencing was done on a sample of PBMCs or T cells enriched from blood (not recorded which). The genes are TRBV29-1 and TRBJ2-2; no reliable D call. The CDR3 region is CSVSPAAGELFF. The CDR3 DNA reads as TGCAGCGTTTCACCGGCGGCCGGGGAGCTGTTTTTT.